The 23 T cell receptor beta chains listed next were all sequenced from one sample in a study of OX40 agonist ivuxolimab in advanced cancers. Generated by immunoSEQ multiplex PCR, the TCRdb table keeps only in-frame clones and is missing some. The profile shows approximately 67,000 clones, approximately 84% of them singletons. This material consisted of CD4+ or CD8+ T cells sorted from blood, taken in a trial of the OX40 agonist ivuxolimab. The receptors stem from an adult with an advanced solid tumor such as melanoma, head and neck, liver or kidney cancer.

The chain links TRBV28 to TRBJ2-2; D is ambiguous. Trimming removed 8 bases at V and 3 bases at J, with 10 bases between. CDR3 size: 13 residues. Germline V gene data show CDR1 as MDHEN and CDR2 as SYDVKM. The CDR3 nucleotides read TGTGCCAGCGGCCTCATAGACACCGGGGAGCTGTTTTTT. Translated: CASGLIDTGELFF.

The gene calls are TRBV5-1 and TRBJ1-6; a weak D match, TRBD1 (5 bases). This CDR3 region has 13 residues. In germline, CDR1 is SGHRS, CDR2 YFSETQ. Trimming left V 4 bases short and J 7 bases short, with 9 bases between. The CDR3 bases are TGCGCCAGCAGCCTGGCAGGGAATTCACCCCTCCACTTT. Residues: CASSLAGNSPLHF.

This clone occurred a few times. The chain employs TRBV7-9 and TRBJ1-6, with 7 bases aligning to TRBD1. CDR1 and CDR2 from the germline V gene are SEHNR and FQNEAQ (reference sequence). This CDR3 has 16 amino acids. After removal of 4 bases from V and 6 bases from J, the junction contained 9 bases not matched to a gene. The CDR3 sequence: CASSSPGTEPNSPLHF. The DNA of the CDR3 is TGTGCCAGCAGCTCCCCAGGGACAGAACCTAATTCACCCCTCCACTTT.

This chain connects TRBV29-1 to TRBJ1-5; possible D gene TRBD1, 6 bases. CDR3 length equals 13 residues. Trimming stripped 3 bases from V and 6 bases from J, with 12 bases between. Germline V gene sequence: CDR1 SQVTM, CDR2 ANQGSEA. CDR3 sequence reads: CSVDSGAGQPQHF. The DNA of the CDR3 is TGCAGCGTTGATTCAGGGGCAGGTCAGCCCCAGCATTTT.

The chain employs TRBV2 and TRBJ2-1, with unresolved D. With 6 bases removed from V and 4 bases from J, the gap between germline ends came to 19 bases. Germline lookup yields CDR1 SNHLY and CDR2 FYNNEI. The CDR3 is 16 amino acids. The CDR3: CASRTATGLLYNEQFF. DNA of the CDR3: TGTGCCAGCAGGACGGCGACTGGCTTATTATACAATGAGCAGTTCTTC.

J is TRBJ2-7 and V is TRBV6-5; D not resolved. The CDR3 consists of 16 residues. CDR1 is MNHEY, CDR2 SVGAGI, per germline. The V and J ends lost 2 bases and 2 bases respectively, with 16 bases between them. This CDR3 is CASSYRNRPPTYEQYF. The CDR3 DNA sequence: TGTGCCAGCAGTTACAGAAACCGTCCACCCACCTACGAGCAGTACTTC.

V gene TRBV28 combines with J gene TRBJ1-2; D remains unclear. Trimming left V 5 bases short and J 0 bases short, with 10 bases between. CDR3 size: 14 residues. Germline CDR1 and CDR2: MDHEN and SYDVKM. CDR3: CASSMDGANYGYTF. The CDR3 nucleotides are TGTGCCAGCAGTATGGACGGAGCTAACTATGGCTACACCTTC.

This sequence joins TRBV7-9 and TRBJ2-3; D unclear. This CDR3 is 14 amino acids long. V was cut by 5 bases and J by 4 bases, with 13 bases left in between. The germline V gene encodes CDR1 SEHNR and CDR2 FQNEAQ (reference sequence). CDR3 in amino acids: CASSPPTMPDTQYF. CDR3 DNA sequence: TGTGCCAGCAGCCCGCCCACTATGCCAGATACGCAGTATTTT.

The chain is built from TRBV5-4 and TRBJ2-5, with D possibly being TRBD1 or TRBD2 (6 bases each). This CDR3 spans 14 amino acids. Germline assignment: CDR1 SGHNT and CDR2 YYREEE (reference sequence). The germline V and J ends were trimmed by 1 base and 4 bases, with 11 bases remaining between them. Written as DNA, the CDR3 is TGTGCCAGCAGCTTGAGGGGGGCCCCAGAGACCCAGTACTTC. Protein sequence: CASSLRGAPETQYF.

The V gene is TRBV30, the J gene TRBJ1-1; TRBD1 agrees at 8 bases. V lost 4 bases, J lost 5 bases, and 12 bases stayed unmatched. The CDR3 totals 15 residues. The germline V gene encodes CDR1 GTSNPN and CDR2 SVGIG (reference sequence). As DNA, the CDR3 is TGTGCCTGGACCATAAAGCAGGGGGCATGGACTGAAGCTTTCTTT. Translated, it gives CAWTIKQGAWTEAFF.

This clone was recorded a few times. The chain combines TRBV7-2 with TRBJ2-3, with 8 bases that match TRBD1. The CDR3 length is 16 residues. V gave up 5 bases and J gave up 2 bases; unmatched junction bases: 9. CDR1 and CDR2 from the germline V gene are SGHTA and FQGNSA. CDR3 region: CASSAQGAADTDTQYF. In nucleotides, the CDR3 is TGTGCCAGCAGCGCTCAGGGGGCGGCTGACACAGATACGCAGTATTTT. The complete variable domain, with remaining parts taken from reference TRBV7-2 and TRBJ2-3, reads GAGVSQSPSNKVTEKGKDVELRCDPISGHTALYWYRQSLGQGLEFLIYFQGNSAPDKSGLPSDRFSAERTGGSVSTLTIQRTQQEDSAVYLCASSAQGAADTDTQYFGPGTRLTVL.

The CDR3 DNA reads as TGTGCCAGCTCACCAGGGGAGGGGGTAAACAATGAGCAGTTCTTC. Protein: CASSPGEGVNNEQFF. The rearrangement joins TRBV18 to TRBJ2-1, with a possible D match to TRBD2 (7 bases). The CDR3 is made up of 15 amino acids. V lost 2 bases, J lost 5 bases, and 13 bases lay in between. Germline V gene lookup returns CDR1 KGHSH and CDR2 LQKENI.

This clone was seen just once. The chain carries TRBV7-9 and TRBJ2-7, with no clear D. The CDR3 is 14 amino acids. CDR1 is SEHNR, CDR2 FQNEAQ, per germline (reference sequence). The V gene lost 1 base and the J gene lost 2 bases, with 9 bases spanning the gap. This chain's CDR3 is CASSLGAAAYEQYF. Here the CDR3 DNA reads TGTGCCAGCAGCTTAGGAGCAGCCGCCTACGAGCAGTACTTC.

The CDR3 bases are TGTGCCAGCAGCTCGCTAGCGGGAGAAGAGACCCAGTACTTC. The encoded protein is CASSSLAGEETQYF. This chain connects TRBV28 to TRBJ2-5; 10 bases are a match to TRBD2. Germline values: CDR1 MDHEN, CDR2 SYDVKM. This CDR3 is built from 14 residues. V lost 6 bases to trimming and J lost 3 bases; unmatched junction nucleotides: 4.

The V call is TRBV6-1, the J call TRBJ2-3, with D possibly TRBD2 on 5 matching bases. The V gene lost 5 bases and the J gene lost 1 base, with 7 bases spanning the gap. There are 13 residues in the CDR3. Germline-derived CDR1 and CDR2 are MNHNS and SASEGT. CDR3 sequence (DNA): TGTGCCAGCAGTCAACTAGGCACAGATACGCAGTATTTT. Its protein product is CASSQLGTDTQYF.

DNA of the CDR3: TGTGCCAGCATTGAAGAGGACAGGGGAAATGGCTACACCTTC. This encodes CASIEEDRGNGYTF. The V and J genes are TRBV28 and TRBJ1-2; 9 nucleotides align to TRBD1. With 7 bases clipped from V and 6 bases from J, the junction kept 9 bases outside the gene matches. Germline values: CDR1 MDHEN, CDR2 SYDVKM. The CDR3 sequence is 14 residues long.

The chain combines TRBV28 with TRBJ1-2; possibly TRBD1 for D (6 bases). Germline CDR1 and CDR2: MDHEN and SYDVKM. The length of the CDR3 is 14 residues. The germline V and J ends were trimmed by 4 bases and 5 bases, with 14 bases remaining between them. CDR3 amino acids: CASSSGGHSYGYTF. The CDR3 nucleotides are TGTGCCAGCAGTTCGGGGGGGCACAGTTATGGCTACACCTTC.

This clone was observed a single time. The chain uses TRBV2 and TRBJ2-5; no clear D. Germline V gene lookup returns CDR1 SNHLY and CDR2 FYNNEI. The CDR3 is 12 amino acids. Trimming cost V 7 bases and J 2 bases, with 8 bases left between them. The CDR3 region has the DNA TGTGCCAGCACCAGAATTCAAGAGACCCAGTACTTC. Its protein is CASTRIQETQYF.

The rearrangement joins TRBV5-1 to TRBJ2-1; no clear D gene. CDR3 length: 13 amino acids. V was clipped by 0 bases and J by 4 bases, with 5 bases between them. Germline-derived CDR1 and CDR2 are SGHRS and YFSETQ. In DNA form, the CDR3 reads TGCGCCAGCAGCTTGGGCGGATACAATGAGCAGTTCTTC. It yields the protein CASSLGGYNEQFF.

The V gene is TRBV7-2, the J gene TRBJ2-7, with D possibly matching TRBD1 (5 bases). From germline, CDR1 is SGHTA and CDR2 FQGNSA. V was cut by 6 bases and J by 2 bases, with 17 bases left in between. The CDR3 loop spans 15 amino acids. The CDR3 DNA reads as TGTGCCAGCAGACCGTCGTCAGGGTTTACCTACGAGCAGTACTTC. Protein sequence: CASRPSSGFTYEQYF.

The gene calls are TRBV25-1 and TRBJ2-3; no clear D gene. CDR1 and CDR2 (germline): MGHDK, SYGVNS. This CDR3 spans 14 amino acids. V was trimmed by 4 bases and J by 6 bases, leaving 14 bases between them. CDR3 region: CASSARTSTDTQYF. In DNA, the CDR3 is TGTGCCAGCAGTGCGCGGACGTCCACCGATACGCAGTATTTT.

The rearrangement links TRBV11-3 to TRBJ1-1; TRBD1 agrees at 9 bases. The J segment lost 1 base and the V segment lost 3 bases, leaving 12 bases of the junction unmatched. Germline CDR1 SGHNT, CDR2 YENEEA. This CDR3 comprises 18 residues. This chain's CDR3 is CASSFRSTGGVGNTEAFF. CDR3 nucleotides: TGTGCCAGCAGCTTCCGATCTACAGGGGGCGTAGGGAACACTGAAGCTTTCTTT.

The chain has TRBV5-1 and TRBJ1-2; 9 nucleotides align to TRBD1. Unmatched junction bases numbered 6, after V lost 4 bases and J lost 5 bases. Germline CDR1 is SGHRS and CDR2 is YFSETQ. This CDR3 region has 14 residues. The CDR3 DNA is TGCGCCAGCAGCGACGACAGGGGGGCTTATGGCTACACCTTC. It is translated as CASSDDRGAYGYTF.